This T cell receptor (beta chain) was recovered during a study of vaccination and CD4 T cells after COVID-19. Overall study context: SARS-CoV-2 positivity in convalescent patients was established by nasal swab PCR; fewer than 10 had mild and one severe disease.

TCRdb reprocessed the PCR reads with MiXCR, giving one entry per CDR3 protein. The repertoire holds just over 20,000 distinct CDR3 sequences, with about three fifths as singletons. CDR3 size: 16 residues. V trimming: 6 bases; J trimming: 0 bases; junction bases outside the gene matches: 6. Germline CDR1 WNHNN, CDR2 SYGVQD (reference sequence). The rearrangement links TRBV10-1 to TRBJ2-3, with 10 nucleotides matching TRBD2. The source was CD4+ T cells from blood, collected before SARS-CoV-2 vaccination. This receptor was identified in a human donor who had recovered from COVID-19. The CDR3 DNA reads TGCGCCAGCAGCGAATCACTAGCGGGAAGCACAGATACGCAGTATTTT. Amino acids: CASSESLAGSTDTQYF.